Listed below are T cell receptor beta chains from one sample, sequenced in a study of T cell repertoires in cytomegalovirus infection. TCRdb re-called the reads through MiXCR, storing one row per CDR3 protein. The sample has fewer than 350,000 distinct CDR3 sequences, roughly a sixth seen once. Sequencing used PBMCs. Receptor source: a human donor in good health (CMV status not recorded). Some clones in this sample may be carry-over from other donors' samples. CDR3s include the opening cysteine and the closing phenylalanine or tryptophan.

cdr3_aa: CASSLGLGLGGDPLYGYTF
v_call: TRBV7-2
cdr3_length: 19
j_call: TRBJ1-2

cdr3_aa: CSAGGGRVRQFF
v_call: TRBV20-1
cdr3_length: 12
j_call: TRBJ2-1

cdr3_aa: CASSYDGTVGAYEQYF
v_call: TRBV6-5
cdr3_length: 16
j_call: TRBJ2-7

cdr3_aa: CASSPLPGGNTEAFF
v_call: TRBV12-3/TRBV12-4
cdr3_length: 15
j_call: TRBJ1-1

cdr3_aa: CASSAASHYEQYF
v_call: TRBV6-5
cdr3_length: 13
j_call: TRBJ2-7

cdr3_aa: CSAGDLGGQPQHF
v_call: TRBV20-1
cdr3_length: 13
j_call: TRBJ1-5

cdr3_aa: CASSDSSGPYNEQFF
v_call: TRBV25-1
cdr3_length: 15
j_call: TRBJ2-1

cdr3_aa: CASSLRGSGSPLHF
v_call: TRBV12-3/TRBV12-4
cdr3_length: 14
j_call: TRBJ1-6

cdr3_aa: CASSLASTGPTEAFF
v_call: TRBV28
cdr3_length: 15
j_call: TRBJ1-1

cdr3_aa: CASSVVSGGALTGELFF
v_call: TRBV9
cdr3_length: 17
j_call: TRBJ2-2

cdr3_aa: CASSFSQPQHF
v_call: TRBV28
cdr3_length: 11
j_call: TRBJ1-5

cdr3_aa: CASSLTYTQTSYEQYF
v_call: TRBV5-1
cdr3_length: 16
j_call: TRBJ2-7

cdr3_aa: CASKGGEPRDEQFF
v_call: TRBV5-4
cdr3_length: 14
j_call: TRBJ2-1

cdr3_aa: CASSLMGVDTQYF
v_call: TRBV12-3/TRBV12-4
cdr3_length: 13
j_call: TRBJ2-3

cdr3_aa: CASSPSTTYNEQFF
v_call: TRBV28
cdr3_length: 14
j_call: TRBJ2-1

cdr3_aa: CASSYYGGGGNNEQFF
v_call: TRBV6-6
cdr3_length: 16
j_call: TRBJ2-1

cdr3_aa: CASSEGGGVTNEKLFF
v_call: TRBV2
cdr3_length: 16
j_call: TRBJ1-4

cdr3_aa: CASSFDSNSPLHF
v_call: TRBV6-1
cdr3_length: 13
j_call: TRBJ1-6

cdr3_aa: CAIRRGLQETQYF
v_call: TRBV10-3
cdr3_length: 13
j_call: TRBJ2-5

cdr3_aa: CASSAQGASTEAFF
v_call: TRBV12-3/TRBV12-4
cdr3_length: 14
j_call: TRBJ1-1

cdr3_aa: CASVGQAGTEAFF
v_call: TRBV2
cdr3_length: 13
j_call: TRBJ1-1

cdr3_aa: CSADATSGSTDTQYF
v_call: TRBV20-1
cdr3_length: 15
j_call: TRBJ2-3

cdr3_aa: CASSPMGGVSTGELFF
v_call: TRBV7-8
cdr3_length: 16
j_call: TRBJ2-2

cdr3_aa: CASSPGQGAYGYTF
v_call: TRBV28
cdr3_length: 14
j_call: TRBJ1-2

cdr3_aa: CSASGQGPRLEKLFF
v_call: TRBV20-1
cdr3_length: 15
j_call: TRBJ1-4

cdr3_aa: CASSLEGGFTYEQYF
v_call: TRBV7-6
cdr3_length: 15
j_call: TRBJ2-7

cdr3_aa: CASSQAGLAGENEQFF
v_call: TRBV4-1
cdr3_length: 16
j_call: TRBJ2-1